Following are 11 T cell receptor beta chains from one sample sequenced in a study of OX40 agonist ivuxolimab in advanced cancers. The library came from the immunoSEQ multiplex PCR assay. In TCRdb, the immuneACCESS table is reduced to in-frame sequences with V and J assigned. These tables do not hold every clone; where another copy was compared, an unresolved V gene accounts for under half, and the others remain unexplained. The sample records about 27,000 clones, 75% to 85% of which are singletons. The ten largest clones capture around a fifth of the sample. This specimen consisted of CD4+ or CD8+ T cells sorted from blood, obtained in a trial of the OX40 agonist ivuxolimab. The receptors were gathered from an adult with an advanced solid tumor such as melanoma, head and neck, liver or kidney cancer.

The chain uses TRBV6-5 and TRBJ2-5, with TRBD2 matching over 9 bases. CDR1 MNHEY and CDR2 SVGAGI come from the germline V gene. V lost 11 bases to trimming and J lost 1 base; unmatched junction nucleotides: 8. The CDR3 spans 14 residues. CDR3 coding DNA: TGTGCCTCGCAAGAAGCGGGGGGCCAAGAGACCCAGTACTTC. Residues: CASQEAGGQETQYF.

The sample holds a few counts of this clone. The V gene is TRBV13, the J gene TRBJ1-2; the D is unclear. The CDR3 runs 11 residues. V lost 6 bases, J lost 7 bases, and 9 bases lay in between. The V gene's germline CDR1 is PRHDT and CDR2 FYEKMQ (reference sequence). CDR3 region: CASSLVGGYTF. The DNA of the CDR3 is TGTGCCAGCAGTCTTGTGGGTGGCTACACCTTC.

This chain joins TRBV6-1 and TRBJ2-1, with D perhaps assigned TRBD1 or TRBD2 (5 bases each). V lost 1 base to trimming and J lost 8 bases, with 18 bases between them. CDR1 MNHNS and CDR2 SASEGT come from the germline V gene. The CDR3 extends over 16 amino acids. CDR3 sequence (DNA): TGTGCCAGCAGTGAAGAGGTGGTGGGACCTCTCGATGAGCAGTTCTTC. Translated: CASSEEVVGPLDEQFF.

V usage is TRBV5-1 and J usage is TRBJ2-3; 9 bases match TRBD2. Looked up from germline, CDR1 is SGHRS and CDR2 is YFSETQ. V lost 1 base, J lost 1 base, and 7 bases stayed unmatched. The CDR3 sequence is 17 residues long. CDR3 coding DNA: TGCGCCAGCAGCTTGCTTAATAGCGGGAGTGGCACAGATACGCAGTATTTT. This codes for CASSLLNSGSGTDTQYF.

The chain carries TRBV27 and TRBJ1-2; 10 nucleotides line up with TRBD1. This CDR3 is built from 14 residues. Germline CDR1 MNHEY, CDR2 SMNVEV (reference sequence). V lost 5 bases and J lost 7; bases outside the gene matches: 7. The CDR3 sequence is CASSPGQGSGGYTF. CDR3 nucleotides: TGTGCCAGCAGTCCGGGACAGGGGTCTGGTGGCTACACCTTC.

The CDR3 bases are TGTGCCAGCAGCTTAGTATTATCAGGGACTACTGAAGCTTTCTTT. The encoded protein is CASSLVLSGTTEAFF. The rearrangement uses TRBV7-6 and TRBJ1-1; D perhaps matches TRBD1 (5 bases). CDR1 is SGHVS, CDR2 FNYEAQ, per germline. Trimming cost V 1 base and J 5 bases, with 14 bases left between them. CDR3 length: 15 amino acids.

The chain combines TRBV9 with TRBJ2-5; TRBD2 might be the D (7 bases). The CDR3 runs 13 residues. Between the trimmed V and J ends, which lost 4 bases and 5 bases, there was a span of 12 bases. Germline V gives CDR1 SGDLS, CDR2 YYNGEE. The CDR3, as DNA: TGTGCCAGCAGCCCAGGGAGGGGGGAGACCCAGTACTTC. Protein sequence: CASSPGRGETQYF.

The rearrangement joins TRBV29-1 to TRBJ1-2; 8 bases agree with TRBD1. Germline CDR1 is SQVTM and CDR2 is ANQGSEA. The CDR3 extends over 15 amino acids. V trimming: 1 base; J trimming: 3 bases; junction bases outside the gene matches: 7. The CDR3 sequence: CSVEGGRGQDYGYTF. CDR3 bases: TGCAGCGTTGAAGGGGGCAGGGGGCAGGACTATGGCTACACCTTC.

This clone is labeled as medium-sized. The chain combines TRBV4-1 with TRBJ2-1; 7 bases are shared with TRBD2. V was pared by 1 base and J by 9 bases, with 9 bases of the junction left unmatched. CDR1 is MGHRA, CDR2 YSYEKL, per germline. CDR3 length: 15 amino acids. The CDR3 nucleotides read TGCGCCAGCAGCCAAGGTGGGAGGGCCTTCGGTGAGCAGTTCTTC. Encoded protein: CASSQGGRAFGEQFF.

This clone was seen a single time. The gene calls are TRBV13 and TRBJ2-2; 7 bases map to TRBD2. The germline gives CDR1 PRHDT, CDR2 FYEKMQ (reference sequence). The CDR3 totals 17 residues. With V trimmed by 5 bases and J by 5 bases, 14 bases remained unmatched. Here the CDR3 reads CASSQPLGGRGTGELFF. In nucleotides, the CDR3 is TGTGCCAGCAGCCAACCTCTGGGAGGGCGAGGAACCGGGGAGCTGTTTTTT.

The chain uses TRBV9 and TRBJ1-1; D is ambiguous. V dropped 4 bases and J dropped 0 bases, with 13 bases sitting between them. CDR1 is SGDLS and CDR2 is YYNGEE in the germline V gene. The CDR3 runs 15 residues. As DNA, the CDR3 is TGTGCCAGCAGCTCTTCCGGACGGCTGAACACTGAAGCTTTCTTT. Its translation: CASSSSGRLNTEAFF.